One sample yielded the 4 T cell receptor beta chains listed below, sequenced in a study of human T cells and chemical hapten exposure. The library tagged individual cDNA molecules with unique molecular identifiers. In TCRdb, the reads were re-called with MiXCR into one record per CDR3 protein. The sample lists about 120,000 distinct CDR3 sequences, less than 10% occurring once. Sequencing started from total RNA isolated from unfractionated whole blood. The sequencing input was whole blood. All receptors derive from a human donor in good health. Some clones in this sample may be carry-over from other donors' samples.

This clonotype has ten or more counts. The chain uses TRBV15 and TRBJ1-1, with D perhaps TRBD1 (5 bases). Trimming shortened V by 6 bases and J by 0 bases, and 11 bases separated the two germline ends. This CDR3 region has 14 residues. Per the germline V gene, CDR1 is LNHNV and CDR2 is YYDKDF (reference sequence). The CDR3 region has the DNA TGTGCCACCAGGCTGGACAAGATGAACACTGAAGCTTTCTTT. The encoded protein is CATRLDKMNTEAFF.

This clonotype was recorded many times. The rearrangement joins TRBV6-6 to TRBJ2-2; TRBD2 agrees at 10 bases. J gave up 4 bases and V 0 bases, and 8 bases lay outside the gene matches. The CDR3 runs 18 residues. Germline V lookup: CDR1 MNHNY, CDR2 SVGAGI (reference sequence). In DNA, the CDR3 is TGTGCCAGCAGTTACTCTGGGCTAGCGGGAGTCGGCACCGGGGAGCTGTTTTTT. This gives the protein CASSYSGLAGVGTGELFF.

This clonotype showed up just once. The gene calls are TRBV11-2 and TRBJ2-7; D is undetermined. The CDR3 runs to 12 residues. Trimming stripped 6 bases from V and 0 bases from J, with 6 bases between. Germline V gene sequence: CDR1 SGHAT, CDR2 FQNNGV. CDR3 in DNA: TGTGCCAGCAGGGCCCTCTCCTACGAGCAGTACTTC. This sequence encodes CASRALSYEQYF. Complete variable domain (other parts from reference TRBV11-2 and TRBJ2-7): EAGVAQSPRYKIIEKRQSVAFWCNPISGHATLYWYQQILGQGPKLLIQFQNNGVVDDSQLPKDRFSAERLKGVDSTLKIQPAKLEDSAVYLCASRALSYEQYFGPGTRLTVT.

This clonotype has a handful of counts. This rearrangement joins TRBV11-3 to TRBJ2-1; TRBD2 aligns across 10 bases. This CDR3 has 14 residues. CDR1 and CDR2 from the germline V gene are SGHNT and YENEEA. The V segment lost 5 bases and the J segment 9 bases; nucleotides outside the gene matches: 7. Here the CDR3 reads CASSRQGTSAEQFF. In DNA form, the CDR3 reads TGTGCCAGCAGCCGCCAGGGGACTAGCGCTGAGCAGTTCTTC.